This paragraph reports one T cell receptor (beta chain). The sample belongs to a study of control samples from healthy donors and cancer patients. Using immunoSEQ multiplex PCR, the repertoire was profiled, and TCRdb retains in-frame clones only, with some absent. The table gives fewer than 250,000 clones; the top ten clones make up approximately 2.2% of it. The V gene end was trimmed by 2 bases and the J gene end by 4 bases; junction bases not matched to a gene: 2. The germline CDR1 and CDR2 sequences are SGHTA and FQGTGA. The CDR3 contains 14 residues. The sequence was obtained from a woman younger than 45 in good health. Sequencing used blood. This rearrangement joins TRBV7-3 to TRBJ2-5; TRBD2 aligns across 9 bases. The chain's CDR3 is CASSLGAGGETQYF. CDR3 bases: TGTGCCAGCAGCTTAGGAGCGGGGGGAGAGACCCAGTACTTC.